This T cell receptor beta chain was found in a study of T-cell reconstitution after alpha-beta-depleted transplantation in children. Findings and caveats of the study: It was reported that alpha-beta T cells came from several hundred expanded graft clones (about two months after transplant). Newly made T cells mostly supplied T-cell counts and diversity one year after transplant. Some patients' high day-60 TCRbeta diversity was attributed to recipient cells surviving conditioning.

CDR1 and CDR2 from the germline V gene are DFQATT and SNEGSKA (reference sequence). Trimming cost V 1 base and J 0 bases; bases outside gene matches: 7. The CDR3 is 16 residues long. The TCRbeta library incorporated unique molecular identifiers. TCRdb redid the calling of the PCR reads with MiXCR, one entry per CDR3 protein. The sample carries around 670,000 distinct CDR3 sequences, over 10% recorded once. This clonotype was seen repeatedly, ten times or more. Its target is unknown. Sequencing used PBMCs, obtained before TCRalphabeta/CD19-depleted stem cell transplant. The V gene is TRBV20-1, the J gene TRBJ2-3; 7 nucleotides align to TRBD2. This TCR derives from a girl aged 2 to 9 with congenital amegakaryocytic thrombocytopenia, due to receive a stem cell transplant. The chain's CDR3 is CSARGELAPSTDTQYF. The CDR3 coding sequence is TGCAGTGCTAGAGGGGAACTAGCGCCCAGCACAGATACGCAGTATTTT.